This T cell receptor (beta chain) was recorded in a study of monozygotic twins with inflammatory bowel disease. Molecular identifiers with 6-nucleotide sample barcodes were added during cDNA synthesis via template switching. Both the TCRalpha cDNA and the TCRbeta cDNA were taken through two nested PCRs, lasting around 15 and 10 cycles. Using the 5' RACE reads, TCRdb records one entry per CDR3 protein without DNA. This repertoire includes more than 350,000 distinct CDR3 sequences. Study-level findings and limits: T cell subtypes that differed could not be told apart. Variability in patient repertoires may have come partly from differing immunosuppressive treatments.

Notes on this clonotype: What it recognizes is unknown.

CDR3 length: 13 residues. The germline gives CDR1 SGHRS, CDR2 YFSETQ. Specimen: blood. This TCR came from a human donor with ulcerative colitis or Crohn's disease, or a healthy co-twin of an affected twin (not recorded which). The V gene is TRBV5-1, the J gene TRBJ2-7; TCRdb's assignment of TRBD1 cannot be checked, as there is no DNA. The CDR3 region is CSSARTATYEQYF.